The subject of this entry is one T cell receptor (beta chain). These data come from a study of siplizumab effects on memory and regulatory T cells. Sequencing used immunoSEQ multiplex PCR; TCRdb keeps in-frame clones, though not all of them. The sample holds some 100,000 clones, 75% to 95% seen once. V lost 5 bases, J lost 6 bases, and 7 bases stayed unmatched. The CDR3 runs to 13 residues. Germline loops: CDR1 SGHVS, CDR2 FNYEAQ. Sequenced input: CD4+ T cells sorted from blood. This sequence joins TRBV7-6 and TRBJ2-7; 7 nucleotides align to TRBD2. This clonotype was obtained from a human donor in good health. Some clones in this sample may be carry-over from other donors' samples. For the CDR3, the DNA is TGTGCCAGCAGCCGTCGGACTAGTTCCGAGCAGTACTTC. Protein: CASSRRTSSEQYF.